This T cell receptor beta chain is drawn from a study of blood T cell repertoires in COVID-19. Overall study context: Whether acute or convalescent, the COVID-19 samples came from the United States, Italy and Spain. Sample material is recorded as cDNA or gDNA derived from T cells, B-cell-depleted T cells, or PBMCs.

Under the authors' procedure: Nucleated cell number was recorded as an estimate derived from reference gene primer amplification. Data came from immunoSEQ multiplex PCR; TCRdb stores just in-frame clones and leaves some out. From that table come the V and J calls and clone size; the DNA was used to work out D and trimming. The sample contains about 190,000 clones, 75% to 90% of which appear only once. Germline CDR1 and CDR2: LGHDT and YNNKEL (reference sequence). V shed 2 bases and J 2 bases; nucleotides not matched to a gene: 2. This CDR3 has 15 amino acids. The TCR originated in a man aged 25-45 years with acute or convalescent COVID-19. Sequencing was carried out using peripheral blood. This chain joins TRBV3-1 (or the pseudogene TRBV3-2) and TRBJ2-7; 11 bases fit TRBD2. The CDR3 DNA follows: TGTGCCAGCAGCCAACAACTAGCGGGAGCCTACGAGCAGTACTTC. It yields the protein CASSQQLAGAYEQYF.